This TCR beta chain was sequenced for a study of cytomegalovirus exposure and HLA in healthy donors. The study ran its PCR with 60 Vbeta and 13 Jbeta primers. Repertoires were generated with immunoSEQ multiplex PCR, while TCRdb's copy carries only in-frame clones and drops some. Among 100,000 to 150,000 clones listed, around 77% were seen once. A word on this clone: Its target is unknown.

Germline V gene sequence: CDR1 SGHTA, CDR2 FQGNSA. V lost 2 bases to trimming and J lost 4 bases; unmatched junction nucleotides: 4. There are 15 residues in the CDR3. Samples came from healthy bone marrow donors. Whole-study findings and limits: More clonal expansion characterized HLA-associated TCR beta chains than equally common others in a later analysis.

Sample: PBMCs. The clonotype comes from a male donor in good health and CMV-seropositive. The chain is built from TRBV7-2 and TRBJ2-3, with 9 bases lining up with TRBD2. The CDR3: CASSLSVAGADTQYF. The CDR3 region has the DNA TGTGCCAGCAGCTTAAGTGTAGCGGGAGCAGATACGCAGTATTTT. The variable domain in full, with the rest retrieved from reference TRBV7-2 and TRBJ2-3, is GAGVSQSPSNKVTEKGKDVELRCDPISGHTALYWYRQSLGQGLEFLIYFQGNSAPDKSGLPSDRFSAERTGGSVSTLTIQRTQQEDSAVYLCASSLSVAGADTQYFGPGTRLTVL.